This T cell receptor beta chain was captured in a study of blood T cell repertoires in COVID-19. After removal of 2 bases from V and 10 bases from J, the junction contained 7 bases not matched to a gene. Germline values: CDR1 MNHNY, CDR2 SVGAGI (reference sequence). This CDR3 comprises 15 residues. In the source study's methods: The authors estimated nucleated cell counts from reference gene primer amplification. Here immunoSEQ multiplex PCR was the method, and the copy in TCRdb shows in-frame clones only, minus some. The V and J calls and clone size were taken over from that table, and D and trimming were inferred from the DNA. The data contain about 66,000 clones, around 82% of them seen just once; the ten biggest clones take up around 6.3%.

The receptor's source is a man aged 55 to 70 with acute or convalescent COVID-19. The sample was peripheral blood. The chain is built from TRBV6-6 and TRBJ2-2; 10 bases are a match to TRBD1. As DNA, the CDR3 is TGTGCCAGCAGTTACGGGGGACAGGGGAAAGAGGAGCTGTTTTTT. This sequence encodes CASSYGGQGKEELFF.